One sample yielded the 5 T cell receptor beta chains listed below, sequenced in a study of cytomegalovirus exposure and HLA in healthy donors. Researchers ran the PCR with 60 Vbeta and 13 Jbeta primers. Assay used: immunoSEQ multiplex PCR; TCRdb lists only in-frame clones, some missing. The data contain about 140,000 clones, about 72% of them singletons. The sequenced sample was PBMCs. Receptor source: a man aged 40-55 years in good health and CMV-seronegative.

This clone was seen just once. This sequence joins TRBV27 and TRBJ2-6; D is undetermined. CDR3 length: 16 residues. Trimming took 0 bases from V and 0 from J, leaving 6 bases between them. From germline, CDR1 is MNHEY and CDR2 SMNVEV (reference sequence). The CDR3 here is CASSLSSHSGANVLTF. As DNA, the CDR3 is TGTGCCAGCAGTTTATCATCCCACTCTGGGGCCAACGTCCTGACTTTC.

The V and J genes are TRBV5-8 and TRBJ2-6; a weak D match, TRBD2 (6 bases). This CDR3 has 15 amino acids. Per germline, CDR1 SGHTS and CDR2 YDEGEE. Trimming left V 6 bases short and J 2 bases short, with 12 bases between. The CDR3 sequence: CASTPRGTGANVLTF. CDR3 coding DNA: TGTGCCAGCACCCCACGGGGGACTGGGGCCAACGTCCTGACTTTC.

This clone has just a few counts. The genes are TRBV28 and TRBJ2-7; 7 bases match TRBD2. V dropped 7 bases and J dropped 3; count of bases not matched to a gene: 15. The CDR3 is made up of 16 amino acids. Germline CDR1 is MDHEN and CDR2 is SYDVKM. In nucleotides, the CDR3 is TGTGCCAGCAACCCTTTAGGGGCGGGAGTCCACTACGAGCAGTACTTC. Its protein is CASNPLGAGVHYEQYF.

V and J are TRBV27 and TRBJ2-1, with D possibly TRBD1 on 6 matching bases. Trimming shortened V by 7 bases and J by 9 bases, and 10 bases separated the two germline ends. Germline V lookup: CDR1 MNHEY, CDR2 SMNVEV (reference sequence). The CDR3 contains 11 residues. The CDR3 nucleotides are TGTGCCAGCATCCTAGGGGGTGAGCAGTTCTTC. This sequence encodes CASILGGEQFF.

The chain is built from TRBV5-1 and TRBJ2-2; possibly TRBD2 for D (7 bases). The CDR3 has 15 residues. The V gene lost 6 bases and the J gene lost 2 bases, with 14 bases spanning the gap. Germline CDR1 and CDR2: SGHRS and YFSETQ. The CDR3 spells CASTDGGGNTGELFF. The CDR3 nucleotides are TGCGCCAGCACGGATGGCGGGGGCAACACCGGGGAGCTGTTTTTT.